What follows are 8 T cell receptor beta chains derived from one specimen sequenced in a study of HIV-infected patients and healthy controls. Via MiXCR, TCRdb re-called the 5' RACE reads, giving one row per CDR3 protein. The repertoire holds about 70,000 distinct CDR3 sequences, with about 17% as singletons. The specimen sequenced was CD4+ T cells from blood. The receptors stem from a human donor in good health.

The V call is TRBV19, the J call TRBJ2-3, with 8 positions matching TRBD2. Trimming removed 7 bases from V and 0 bases from J; junction bases left unmatched: 9. The CDR3 totals 16 residues. Germline-derived CDR1 and CDR2 are LNHDA and SQIVND (reference sequence). The CDR3: CASIASGGLSTDTQYF. CDR3 DNA: TGTGCCAGTATAGCCAGCGGGGGCCTCAGCACAGATACGCAGTATTTT.

This chain links TRBV18 with TRBJ2-3; 9 bases are a match to TRBD2. Germline V CDR1 and CDR2: KGHSH, LQKENI. There are 14 residues in the CDR3. V trimming: 10 bases; J trimming: 6 bases; junction bases outside the gene matches: 11. The CDR3 protein is CANQESGGTDTQYF. CDR3 DNA sequence: TGTGCCAACCAGGAGAGCGGGGGGACTGATACGCAGTATTTT.

The table lists this clonotype with many counts. CDR3: CASSFRGTEAFF. The CDR3 bases are TGTGCCAGCAGTTTCAGGGGCACTGAAGCTTTCTTT. The chain uses TRBV12-3 or TRBV12-4 and TRBJ1-1; a possible D gene is TRBD1 (6 bases). The CDR3 extends over 12 amino acids. The ends were cut back, 3 bases at V and 4 bases at J, with 6 bases in the middle.

This clonotype was recorded a few times. This sequence joins TRBV2 and TRBJ1-5; a possible D gene is TRBD1 (5 bases). The CDR3 loop spans 12 amino acids. Germline values: CDR1 SNHLY, CDR2 FYNNEI. V lost 8 bases and J lost 5, with 10 bases in between. Written as DNA, the CDR3 is TGTGCCAGCGGGACCCCCGATCAGCCCCAGCATTTT. It specifies CASGTPDQPQHF.

CDR3 protein: CASEQGTSNTEAFF. Written as DNA, the CDR3 is TGCGCCAGCGAACAGGGGACCTCGAACACTGAAGCTTTCTTT. V and J are TRBV5-1 and TRBJ1-1; 7 bases map to TRBD1. J lost 1 base, V lost 7 bases, and 7 bases had no gene match. Germline V gene data show CDR1 as SGHRS and CDR2 as YFSETQ. CDR3 size: 14 residues.

The genes are TRBV5-6 and TRBJ1-5; D not certain. CDR1 and CDR2 from the germline V gene are SGHDT and YYEEEE. Trimming shortened V by 1 base and J by 4 bases, and 15 bases separated the two germline ends. This CDR3 is built from 16 residues. CDR3 sequence: CASSLSWVPGNQPQHF. For the CDR3, the DNA is TGTGCCAGCAGCTTGAGTTGGGTGCCTGGAAATCAGCCCCAGCATTTT.

The chain recombines TRBV6-2 or TRBV6-3 with TRBJ1-1; D is unresolved. V lost 3 bases and J 3 bases, leaving 8 bases between the germline ends. The CDR3 is 13 residues long. Germline loops: CDR1 MNHEY, CDR2 SVGEGT. CDR3: CASSYNRDTEAFF. In DNA form, the CDR3 reads TGTGCCAGCAGTTATAACAGAGACACTGAAGCTTTCTTT.

This clonotype turned up a few times. A read error may produce the germline difference seen at one junction end. This chain joins TRBV9 and TRBJ1-5; maybe TRBD1 (5 bases). Germline V gives CDR1 SGDLS, CDR2 YYNGEE. This CDR3 has 16 amino acids. The CDR3: CASNVTWGGNSQPQHF. In DNA form, the CDR3 reads TGTGCCAGCAACGTAACCTGGGGGGGAAACAGTCAGCCCCAGCATTTT.